The rows below give T cell receptor beta chains drawn from one sample of a study of T-cell memory formation after mild COVID-19. TCRdb processed the 5' RACE reads anew with MiXCR; each CDR3 protein has one entry. The top ten hold around a fifth of the sample, which has 350,000 to 450,000 distinct CDR3 sequences, approximately 15% seen once. Sequencing was performed on PBMCs or a T cell subset sorted from them (not recorded which). The origin of the receptors is a young man who had mild COVID-19 (a few samples of this study predate the infection). Cell type and time point are not known. CDR3s include the opening cysteine and the closing phenylalanine or tryptophan. D genes are given only for firm matches. Clone size is not always given. Where it is, it says once, few, many or a class for expanded clones.

j_gene | abundance | v_gene | d_gene | CDR3nt | CDR3aa
TRBJ1-1 | NA | TRBV6-1 | TRBD1 | TGTGCCAGCATCGGACAGGGTTTGACTGAAGCTTTCTTT | CASIGQGLTEAFF
TRBJ2-7 | many | TRBV7-8 | NA | TGTGCCAGCAGCCCTTATCAACAGGGCGAGCAGTACTTC | CASSPYQQGEQYF
TRBJ1-2 | NA | TRBV5-4 | NA | TGTGCCAGCAGCTTGTACGGGTATGGCTACACCTTC | CASSLYGYGYTF
TRBJ1-5 | few | TRBV5-1 | NA | TGCGCCAGCAGCGCCGGGACCAATCAGCCCCAGCATTTT | CASSAGTNQPQHF
TRBJ2-1 | few | TRBV6-1 | TRBD2 | TGTGCCAGCTCGAGCGGGGGGGCATACAATGAGCAGTTCTTC | CASSSGGAYNEQFF
TRBJ1-2 | NA | TRBV28 | TRBD1 | TGTGCCAGCAGTTTACGGGACAGCCTCTATGGCTACACCTTC | CASSLRDSLYGYTF
TRBJ2-7 | NA | TRBV27 | NA | TGTGCCAGCAGACCCGTTAGCCTTAACTACGAGCAGTACTTC | CASRPVSLNYEQYF
TRBJ2-5 | few | TRBV4-1 | TRBD2 | TGCGCCAGCAGCCACCCTAGCGGGGGAGGGACCCAGTACTTC | CASSHPSGGGTQYF
TRBJ2-1 | NA | TRBV4-3 | NA | TGCGCCAGCAGCCAAGATCTGGGGTCTGACTCCTACAATGAGCAGTTCTTC | CASSQDLGSDSYNEQFF
TRBJ1-5 | NA | TRBV6-1 | NA | TGTGCCAGCAGTGAACCGGGCCGGGCCAATCAGCCCCAGCATTTT | CASSEPGRANQPQHF
TRBJ2-3 | NA | TRBV4-3 | TRBD1 | TGCGCCAGCAGCCGAGGACAGGGGTCGAGCACAGATACGCAGTATTTT | CASSRGQGSSTDTQYF
TRBJ2-3 | NA | TRBV20-1 | NA | TGCAGTGCTAGAGTGGCCGGGACCCGCGTCACAGATACGCAGTATTTT | CSARVAGTRVTDTQYF
TRBJ1-2 | few | TRBV9 | NA | TGTGCCAGCAGCGTAGATCCAGGGTCCTATGGCTACACCTTC | CASSVDPGSYGYTF
TRBJ2-6 | few | TRBV24-1 | TRBD1 | TGTGCCACCAGTGATTCCACCAGGGACAGTTTCTCTGGGGCCAACGTCCTGACTTTC | CATSDSTRDSFSGANVLTF
TRBJ2-1 | NA | TRBV7-8 | NA | TGTGCCAGCAGCTTAGGGGTAAACCTGCAGTTCTTC | CASSLGVNLQFF
TRBJ2-7 | NA | TRBV5-4 | NA | TGTGCCAGCAGTTACGTGGGGGCGGTTGATGACGAGCAGTACTTC | CASSYVGAVDDEQYF
TRBJ1-1 | NA | TRBV7-8 | NA | TGTGCCAGCTTCGAGGGTGGGCAACTAATGAACACTGAAGCTTTCTTT | CASFEGGQLMNTEAFF
TRBJ1-5 | NA | TRBV7-2 | TRBD1 | TGTGCCAGCACCAGACAGGGTCTTTATCAGCCCCAGCATTTT | CASTRQGLYQPQHF
TRBJ2-1 | few | TRBV4-1 | NA | TGCGCCAGCAGCTCGGGTCGAAGGGACTACAATGAGCAGTTCTTC | CASSSGRRDYNEQFF
TRBJ2-3 | few | TRBV7-2 | NA | TGTGCCAGCAGCTCAGGGACACCTAGCACAGATACGCAGTATTTT | CASSSGTPSTDTQYF
TRBJ1-5 | few | TRBV7-9 | TRBD1 | TGTGCCAGCAGCGCAGAGGGAGGGGGCCCGGAGCAGCCCCAGCATTTT | CASSAEGGGPEQPQHF
TRBJ1-4 | NA | TRBV4-3 | NA | TGCGCCAGCAGCCAAGGAAACAGGGACGGCGAAAAACTGTTTTTT | CASSQGNRDGEKLFF
TRBJ1-5 | NA | TRBV9 | NA | TGTGCCAGCAGCGTAGGGGAGTATAGCAATCAGCCCCAGCATTTT | CASSVGEYSNQPQHF
TRBJ1-6 | NA | TRBV5-1 | NA | TGCGCCAGCAGCTTGGCCAGAACAGGGAATTCACCCCTCCACTTT | CASSLARTGNSPLHF
TRBJ2-3 | NA | TRBV4-3 | NA | TGCGCCAGCAGCCAAGAGCAAGGGGGTGCGCAGTATTTT | CASSQEQGGAQYF
TRBJ2-3 | NA | TRBV11-3 | NA | TGTGCCAGCAGCTTAGGAGCCTCAGATACGCAGTATTTT | CASSLGASDTQYF
TRBJ1-1 | NA | TRBV5-1 | TRBD1 | TGCGCCAGCAGCTTGAAAGGACAGGGGACTGAAGCTTTCTTT | CASSLKGQGTEAFF
TRBJ1-1 | NA | TRBV7-9 | NA | TGTGCCAGCAGCTTCCCGGACGTGAACACTGAAGCTTTCTTT | CASSFPDVNTEAFF
TRBJ2-5 | many | TRBV28 | NA | TGTGCCAGCAGTTACCAGGGTAGAGAGACCCAGTACTTC | CASSYQGRETQYF
TRBJ2-3 | NA | TRBV12-3/TRBV12-4 | TRBD2 | TGTGCCAGTACTAGCGGGGGGGGCACAGATACGCAGTATTTT | CASTSGGGTDTQYF
TRBJ1-1 | once | TRBV7-3 | NA | TGTGCCAGCAGCCAAAACAGGGAGACTGAAGCTTTCTTT | CASSQNRETEAFF
TRBJ2-1 | NA | TRBV28 | NA | TGTGCCAGCAGTTTAAAGGGCTCTGAGCAGTTCTTC | CASSLKGSEQFF